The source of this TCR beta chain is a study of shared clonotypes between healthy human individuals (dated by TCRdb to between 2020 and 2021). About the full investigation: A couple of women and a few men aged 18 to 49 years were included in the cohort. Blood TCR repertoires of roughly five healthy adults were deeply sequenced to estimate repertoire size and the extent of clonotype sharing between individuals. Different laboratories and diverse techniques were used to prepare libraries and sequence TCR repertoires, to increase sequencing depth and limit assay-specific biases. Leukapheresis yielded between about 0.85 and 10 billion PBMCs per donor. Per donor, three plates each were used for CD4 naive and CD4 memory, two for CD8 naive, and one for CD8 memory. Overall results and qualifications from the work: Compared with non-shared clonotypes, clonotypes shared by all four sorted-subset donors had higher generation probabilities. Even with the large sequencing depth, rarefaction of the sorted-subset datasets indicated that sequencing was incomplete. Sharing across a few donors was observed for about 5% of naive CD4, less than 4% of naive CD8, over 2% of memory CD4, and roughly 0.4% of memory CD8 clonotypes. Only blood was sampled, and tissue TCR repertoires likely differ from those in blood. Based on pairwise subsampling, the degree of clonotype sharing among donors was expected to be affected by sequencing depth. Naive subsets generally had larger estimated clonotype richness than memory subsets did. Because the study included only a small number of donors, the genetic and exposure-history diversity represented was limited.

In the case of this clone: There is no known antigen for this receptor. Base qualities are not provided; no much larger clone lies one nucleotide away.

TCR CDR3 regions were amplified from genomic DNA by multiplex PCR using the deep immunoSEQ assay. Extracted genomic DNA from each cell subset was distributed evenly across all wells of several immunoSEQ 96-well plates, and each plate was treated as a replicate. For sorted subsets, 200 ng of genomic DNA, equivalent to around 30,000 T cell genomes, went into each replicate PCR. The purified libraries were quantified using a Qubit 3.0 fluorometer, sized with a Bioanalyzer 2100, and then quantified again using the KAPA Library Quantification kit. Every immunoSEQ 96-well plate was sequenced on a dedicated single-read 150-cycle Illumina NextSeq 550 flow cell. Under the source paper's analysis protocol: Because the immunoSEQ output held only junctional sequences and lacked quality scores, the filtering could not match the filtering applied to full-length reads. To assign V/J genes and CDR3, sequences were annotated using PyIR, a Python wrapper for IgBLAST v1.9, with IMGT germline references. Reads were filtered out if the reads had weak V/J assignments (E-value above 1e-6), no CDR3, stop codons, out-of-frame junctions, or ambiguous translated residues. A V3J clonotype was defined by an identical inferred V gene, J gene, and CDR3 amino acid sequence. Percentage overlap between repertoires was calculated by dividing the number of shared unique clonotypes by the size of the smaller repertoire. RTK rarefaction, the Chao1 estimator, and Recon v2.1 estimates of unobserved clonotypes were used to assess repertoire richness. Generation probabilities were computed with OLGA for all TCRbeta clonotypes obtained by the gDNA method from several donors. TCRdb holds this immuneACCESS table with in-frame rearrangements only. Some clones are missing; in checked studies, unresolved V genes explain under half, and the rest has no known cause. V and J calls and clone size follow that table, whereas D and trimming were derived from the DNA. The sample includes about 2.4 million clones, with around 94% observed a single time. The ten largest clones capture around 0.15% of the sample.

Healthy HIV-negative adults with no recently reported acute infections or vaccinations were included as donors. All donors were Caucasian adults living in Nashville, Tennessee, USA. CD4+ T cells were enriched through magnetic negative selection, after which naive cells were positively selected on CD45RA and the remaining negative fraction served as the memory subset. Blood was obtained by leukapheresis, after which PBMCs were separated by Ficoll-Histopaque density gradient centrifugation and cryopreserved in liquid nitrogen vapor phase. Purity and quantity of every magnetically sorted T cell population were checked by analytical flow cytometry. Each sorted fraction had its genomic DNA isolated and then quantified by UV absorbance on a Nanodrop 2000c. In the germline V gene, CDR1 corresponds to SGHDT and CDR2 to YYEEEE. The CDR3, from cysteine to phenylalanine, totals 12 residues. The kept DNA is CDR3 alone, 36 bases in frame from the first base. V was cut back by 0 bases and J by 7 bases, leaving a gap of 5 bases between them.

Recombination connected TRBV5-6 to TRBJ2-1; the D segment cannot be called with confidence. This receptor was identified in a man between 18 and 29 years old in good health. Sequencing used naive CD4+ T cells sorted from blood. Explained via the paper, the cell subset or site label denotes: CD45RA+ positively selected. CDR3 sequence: CASSLAVNEQFF. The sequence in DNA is TGTGCCAGCAGCTTGGCCGTTAATGAGCAGTTCTTC.